These 21 T cell receptor beta chains came from one sample sequenced in a study of T cells in Graves' hyperthyroidism and ophthalmopathy. RNA transcripts gave rise to amplified TCR beta CDR3 regions. The study used the HTBI primer set for a first-round RT-PCR of the TCR CDR3. TCRdb re-called the multiplex PCR reads with MiXCR, one entry per CDR3 protein. Of hundreds of thousands of distinct CDR3 sequences in the sample, less than 30% were seen once. The sample was blood. The receptors here all came from a man aged 35-49 years with Graves' hyperthyroidism that later progressed to Graves' ophthalmopathy.

This clonotype was observed many times. V and J are TRBV25-1 and TRBJ1-1, with D possibly matching TRBD1 (5 bases). The germline CDR1 and CDR2 sequences are MGHDK and SYGVNS. This CDR3 comprises 15 residues. V lost 4 bases to trimming and J lost 0 bases, with 12 bases between them. The CDR3 DNA sequence: TGTGCCAGCAGTGCCACAGGATCTCTGAACACTGAAGCTTTCTTT. Translation: CASSATGSLNTEAFF.

The V call is TRBV6-2 or TRBV6-3, the J call TRBJ2-2, with D perhaps matching TRBD1 (5 bases). Germline CDR1 is MNHEY and CDR2 is SVGEGT. V lost 10 bases and J lost 3, with 15 bases in between. The CDR3 is 14 amino acids. DNA of the CDR3: TGTGCCACCCAGGACACGTCAGACACCGGGGAGCTGTTTTTT. It encodes CATQDTSDTGELFF.

This clonotype has a handful of counts. This chain links TRBV11-2 with TRBJ1-2; 8 bases match TRBD1. With 1 base clipped from V and 2 bases from J, the junction kept 3 bases outside the gene matches. The germline V gene encodes CDR1 SGHAT and CDR2 FQNNGV. The CDR3 covers 15 residues. The CDR3 nucleotides are TGTGCCAGCAGCTTAGTAACAGGGGGGAACTATGGCTACACCTTC. Translating gives CASSLVTGGNYGYTF.

This clonotype was found once. The chain uses TRBV27 and TRBJ1-1; 7 positions agree with TRBD1. Germline V CDR1 and CDR2: MNHEY, SMNVEV (reference sequence). The CDR3 consists of 14 residues. V lost 6 bases to trimming and J lost 0 bases; unmatched junction nucleotides: 4. The CDR3 is CASSTGQVNTEAFF. CDR3 DNA sequence: TGTGCCAGCAGCACCGGACAGGTGAACACTGAAGCTTTCTTT.

Ten or more counts support this clonotype. The V call is TRBV29-1, the J call TRBJ1-2; 8 bases line up with TRBD1. Germline assignment: CDR1 SQVTM and CDR2 ANQGSEA. V shed 1 base and J 4 bases; nucleotides not matched to a gene: 8. CDR3 size: 15 residues. CDR3 bases: TGCAGCGTTGAAGGGGGGGACAGGAAGTTCTATGGCTACACCTTC. This encodes CSVEGGDRKFYGYTF.

Many counts were recorded for this clonotype. This sequence joins TRBV20-1 and TRBJ2-5; 11 nucleotides line up with TRBD1. The V and J ends lost 1 base and 1 base, in that order; junction bases with no gene match: 5. Germline CDR1 DFQATT, CDR2 SNEGSKA (reference sequence). The CDR3 totals 16 residues. The CDR3 is CSARGDRGSSQETQYF. The CDR3 region has the DNA TGCAGTGCTAGAGGGGACAGGGGGAGTTCCCAAGAGACCCAGTACTTC.

This clonotype appeared many times. This chain uses TRBV6-1 with TRBJ2-7, with D perhaps TRBD2 (6 bases). V lost 7 bases and J lost 4, with 23 bases in between. The length of the CDR3 is 16 residues. Germline V lookup: CDR1 MNHNS, CDR2 SASEGT. The CDR3 is CASTPRDRGFGYEQYF. CDR3 nucleotide sequence: TGTGCCAGCACTCCGCGGGATCGGGGGTTTGGGTACGAGCAGTACTTC.

Many counts were recorded for this clonotype. The chain couples TRBV6-2 or TRBV6-3 to TRBJ1-1; 9 positions agree with TRBD1. The CDR3 is made up of 15 amino acids. CDR1 is MNHEY, CDR2 SVGEGT, per germline. V dropped 6 bases and J dropped 5; count of bases not matched to a gene: 10. The CDR3 DNA reads TGTGCCAGCAGCGAACAGGGGGCGGGTGGGACTGAAGCTTTCTTT. Translated: CASSEQGAGGTEAFF.

This clonotype was recorded only once. The V call is TRBV2, the J call TRBJ1-1; D not resolved. Deletions cut 7 bases from V and 0 bases from J, with 12 bases between. CDR1 and CDR2 from the germline V gene are SNHLY and FYNNEI. The CDR3 is 14 residues long. CDR3 in amino acids: CASTPTDMNTEAFF. The CDR3 DNA reads as TGTGCCAGCACTCCCACAGATATGAACACTGAAGCTTTCTTT.

This clonotype was seen repeatedly, ten times or more. The V gene is TRBV13, the J gene TRBJ2-7, with D maybe TRBD2 (5 bases). Germline loops: CDR1 PRHDT, CDR2 FYEKMQ (reference sequence). The CDR3 length is 12 residues. V lost 7 bases to trimming and J lost 7 bases, with 14 bases between them. The CDR3, as DNA: TGTGCCAGCAAAGGGATTCGGGGTGAGCAGTACTTC. Protein product: CASKGIRGEQYF.

In its sample, this clonotype was seen many times. The chain is built from TRBV19 and TRBJ1-2; D is uncertain. The CDR3 totals 14 residues. In germline, CDR1 is LNHDA, CDR2 SQIVND (reference sequence). The V end lost 1 base, the J end lost 4 bases, and 10 bases lay between the germline ends. CDR3 bases: TGTGCCAGTAGTATAGTGGCCAGGTCCTATGGCTACACCTTC. Protein: CASSIVARSYGYTF.

This clonotype was counted many times. The rearrangement joins TRBV12-3 or TRBV12-4 to TRBJ2-7; a possible D gene is TRBD2 (6 bases). This CDR3 has 13 amino acids. Trimming cost V 7 bases and J 7 bases, with 17 bases left between them. CDR3 residues: CASTSGGAGEQYF. The CDR3 coding sequence is TGTGCCAGCACCTCAGGAGGTGCGGGAGAGCAGTACTTC.

V gene TRBV5-1 combines with J gene TRBJ2-7; D perhaps matches TRBD1 (5 bases). There are 14 residues in the CDR3. The V gene lost 4 bases and the J gene lost 3 bases, with 14 bases spanning the gap. CDR1 and CDR2 (germline): SGHRS, YFSETQ. As DNA, the CDR3 is TGCGCCAGCAGCCCCCCGGACACACTCTACGAGCAGTACTTC. Translating it yields CASSPPDTLYEQYF.

The V gene is TRBV19, the J gene TRBJ2-7; 7 bases match TRBD1. The ends lost 3 bases at V and 2 bases at J; junction bases unmatched: 4. Germline CDR1 LNHDA, CDR2 SQIVND (reference sequence). The CDR3 length is 14 residues. This CDR3 reads CASSMTGLTYEQYF. The CDR3 coding sequence is TGTGCCAGTAGTATGACAGGGCTCACCTACGAGCAGTACTTC. Looking up the rest from reference TRBV19 and TRBJ2-7 gives the full variable domain: DGGITQSPKYLFRKEGQNVTLSCEQNLNHDAMYWYRQDPGQGLRLIYYSQIVNDFQKGDIAEGYSVSREKKESFPLTVTSAQKNPTAFYLCASSMTGLTYEQYFGPGTRLTVT.

Many counts were recorded for this clonotype. This sequence joins TRBV2 and TRBJ2-7; 7 bases agree with TRBD1. The CDR3 totals 15 residues. From germline, CDR1 is SNHLY and CDR2 FYNNEI. CDR3 coding DNA: TGTGCGATAACCGGAGACAGGGTAGCAAGCTACGAGCAGTACTTC. It encodes CAITGDRVASYEQYF. The complete variable domain, with remaining parts taken from reference TRBV2 and TRBJ2-7, reads EPEVTQTPSHQVTQMGQEVILRCVPISNHLYFYWYRQILGQKVEFLVSFYNNEISEKSEIFDDQFSVERPDGSNFTLKIRSTKLEDSAMYFCAITGDRVASYEQYFGPGTRLTVT.

The rearrangement links TRBV4-1 to TRBJ1-2; possibly TRBD1 for D (5 bases). The CDR3 has 16 amino acids. Trimming removed 2 bases from V and 6 bases from J, with 19 bases in between. CDR1 MGHRA and CDR2 YSYEKL come from the germline V gene. This CDR3 reads CASSQKNSGVYDGYTF. In nucleotides, the CDR3 is TGCGCCAGCAGCCAAAAAAACTCGGGGGTTTATGATGGCTACACCTTC.

This clonotype appeared many times. The V call is TRBV6-5, the J call TRBJ2-7, with D unclear. CDR3 size: 14 residues. V lost 6 bases to trimming and J lost 2 bases, with 14 bases between them. The V gene's germline CDR1 is MNHEY and CDR2 SVGAGI. The CDR3: CASRNPGPPYEQYF. The CDR3 DNA sequence: TGTGCCAGCAGAAACCCTGGACCACCCTACGAGCAGTACTTC.

In its sample, this clonotype was seen many times. This sequence joins TRBV2 and TRBJ2-7; D is ambiguous. Trimming left V 2 bases short and J 4 bases short, with 3 bases between. This CDR3 has 11 residues. The germline V gene encodes CDR1 SNHLY and CDR2 FYNNEI. CDR3 bases: TGTGCCAGCAGTGAAAGATACGAGCAGTACTTC. Residues: CASSERYEQYF.

This clonotype was detected many times. This rearrangement joins TRBV19 to TRBJ1-1; no definite D call. CDR3 length: 10 residues. Germline-derived CDR1 and CDR2 are LNHDA and SQIVND (reference sequence). V was pared by 6 bases and J by 5 bases, with 4 bases between. The CDR3 sequence is CASRKTEAFF. The CDR3 region has the DNA TGTGCCAGTAGAAAGACTGAAGCTTTCTTT.

This clonotype was seen many times. V is TRBV14 and J is TRBJ1-1; D not resolved. The germline CDR1 and CDR2 sequences are SGHDN and FVKESK. V lost 3 bases, J lost 6 bases, and 5 bases lay in between. CDR3 length: 11 residues. The CDR3 coding sequence is TGTGCCAGCAGCCACAACTCTGAAGCTTTCTTT. It is translated as CASSHNSEAFF.

CDR3 in amino acids: CASSFGFENQPQHF. CDR3 nucleotide sequence: TGTGCCAGTAGTTTTGGCTTCGAGAATCAGCCCCAGCATTTT. This chain links TRBV19 with TRBJ1-5; D call uncertain. Germline CDR1 LNHDA, CDR2 SQIVND (reference sequence). The CDR3 has 14 residues. Trimming removed 5 bases from V and 4 bases from J, with 12 bases in between.